Below are 7 T cell receptor beta chains sequenced from a single sample in a study of T cells in localized non-small cell lung cancer. The method was immunoSEQ multiplex PCR; TCRdb's version includes in-frame clones alone and lacks a portion of them. The sample includes 20,000 to 30,000 clones, about 92% of them seen just once. The sample in question was peripheral blood, obtained before any cancer treatment. The receptor source for this set is a man aged 35 to 69 with stage III squamous cell lung carcinoma.

The chain links TRBV4-1 to TRBJ1-1, with D unresolved. The CDR3 consists of 15 residues. Trimming stripped 0 bases from V and 5 bases from J, with 13 bases between. Germline lookup yields CDR1 MGHRA and CDR2 YSYEKL. The CDR3 DNA reads as TGCGCCAGCAGCCAAGATAACTATGGGTGGACTGAAGCTTTCTTT. Its protein is CASSQDNYGWTEAFF.

This sequence joins TRBV27 and TRBJ2-1, with a possible D match to TRBD1 (6 bases). Germline CDR1 and CDR2: MNHEY and SMNVEV (reference sequence). The CDR3 length is 16 residues. Trimming left V 1 base short and J 7 bases short, with 17 bases between. CDR3 in amino acids: CASSLLGDISTNEQFF. DNA for the CDR3: TGTGCCAGCAGTTTATTGGGGGACATATCGACGAATGAGCAGTTCTTC.

The chain couples TRBV6-6 to TRBJ2-1, with D perhaps being TRBD1 or TRBD2 (5 bases each). Trimming removed 7 bases from V and 8 bases from J, with 18 bases in between. Germline V lookup: CDR1 MNHNY, CDR2 SVGAGI (reference sequence). The CDR3 spans 14 residues. This CDR3 reads CASKSRDPTDEQFF. The DNA for the CDR3 is TGTGCCAGCAAATCCCGGGACCCCACTGATGAGCAGTTCTTC.

The CDR3 DNA is TGCGCCAGCAGCCAAGGAAACAGGGCAGGCTACGAGCAGTACTTC. Translated: CASSQGNRAGYEQYF. This chain uses TRBV4-1 with TRBJ2-7; possibly TRBD1 for D (6 bases). V lost 1 base to trimming and J lost 3 bases, with 13 bases between them. Per germline, CDR1 MGHRA and CDR2 YSYEKL. The CDR3 has 15 residues.

The chain employs TRBV9 and TRBJ1-3; the D gene is possibly TRBD1 (5 bases). This CDR3 has 16 amino acids. The V and J ends lost 0 bases and 0 bases respectively, with 10 bases between them. In germline, CDR1 is SGDLS, CDR2 YYNGEE. The CDR3 reads CASSVVTGGSGNTIYF. The DNA of the CDR3 is TGTGCCAGCAGCGTAGTGACCGGGGGCTCTGGAAACACCATATATTTT. The full variable domain, rest sourced from reference TRBV9 and TRBJ1-3, is DSGVTQTPKHLITATGQRVTLRCSPRSGDLSVYWYQQSLDQGLQFLIQYYNGEERAKGNILERFSAQQFPDLHSELNLSSLELGDSALYFCASSVVTGGSGNTIYFGEGSWLTVV.

The chain has TRBV7-2 and TRBJ2-7; 11 bases align to TRBD2. CDR3 length equals 15 residues. The V gene's germline CDR1 is SGHTA and CDR2 FQGNSA. V shed 1 base, J shed 2 bases, and the junction held 1 base outside the gene matches. The CDR3 nucleotides read TGTGCCAGCAGCTTAGAGACTAGCGGGGCCTACGAGCAGTACTTC. Amino acid sequence: CASSLETSGAYEQYF.

V usage is TRBV2 and J usage is TRBJ2-7; 12 bases line up with TRBD2. The junction had 8 bases not matched to a gene; V was cut back by 7 bases and J by 1 base. Germline CDR1 SNHLY, CDR2 FYNNEI. The CDR3 extends over 16 amino acids. The CDR3 loop reads CASTIQTSGGSYEQYF. In nucleotides, the CDR3 is TGTGCCAGCACTATCCAGACTAGCGGGGGTTCCTACGAGCAGTACTTC.